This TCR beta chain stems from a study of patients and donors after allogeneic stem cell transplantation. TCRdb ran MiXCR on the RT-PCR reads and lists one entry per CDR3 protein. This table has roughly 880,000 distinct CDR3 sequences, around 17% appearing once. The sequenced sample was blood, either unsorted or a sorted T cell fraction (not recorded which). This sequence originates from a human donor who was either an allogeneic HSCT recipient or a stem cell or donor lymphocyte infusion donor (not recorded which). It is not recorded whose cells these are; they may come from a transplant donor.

CDR3 amino acids: CASSVRDRAFDNEQFF. Here the CDR3 DNA reads TGTGCCAGCTCAGTCCGGGACAGGGCCTTTGACAATGAGCAGTTCTTC. The rearrangement links TRBV18 to TRBJ2-1, with TRBD1 matching over 9 bases. The trim removed 5 bases at V and 5 bases at J, leaving 10 bases unmatched. The CDR3 sequence is 16 residues long. Germline assignment: CDR1 KGHSH and CDR2 LQKENI.